This TCR beta chain appears in the sequencing data of a study of CD8 T cells in ankylosing spondylitis (TCRdb year 2017). In terms of the full investigation: To find TCR variants linked to disease, the study profiled T cell receptor beta repertoires in ankylosing spondylitis patients and healthy donors. Peripheral blood samples were taken, and synovial fluid was additionally collected from ankylosing spondylitis patients. The full study cohort comprised around 23 ankylosing spondylitis patients and some 110 healthy donors. Points the paper makes about the study in general: Some of the motif variants had been reported before in the synovial fluid and blood of reactive arthritis patients, a finding that suggests common disease-initiation mechanisms. Blood from ankylosing spondylitis patients appeared to be characterized by a TCR beta motif made up of 8 or 9 highly homologous amino acid variants. The disease-linked clones showed a CD8+ phenotype and occurred at relatively low frequencies in peripheral blood. According to the report, matched synovial fluid samples from ankylosing spondylitis patients were significantly enriched for the disease-linked clones.

The CDR3 covers 14 residues, taking in both the cysteine and the phenylalanine. Just the 42-base CDR3 DNA is kept, in frame starting at base 1. Via the germline V gene (reference sequence), CDR1 is DFQATT and CDR2 SNEGSKA. Clipping removes 4 bases from V and 6 bases from J, with 3 as the unmatched junction base count. Sequencing took place on an Illumina HiSeq 2500. Quantitative 5'-RACE with molecular barcodes was the method used to prepare the TCR beta libraries. The authors' analysis ran thus. To identify disease-linked TCR variants, a new computational method was used, one built on a probabilistic model of VDJ rearrangement. TCRdb cleaned the public reads at Q25 with fastp, built clones with MiXCR and kept in-frame beta chains. Every CDR3 protein is listed once, alongside the most common genes and DNA of its rows. The V and J calls follow TCRdb's processing rather than the paper's. A total of tens of thousands of distinct CDR3 sequences appear in this sample, 27% of them only once. Roughly 60% of the sample goes to the ten largest clones.

Notes on this clonotype: The clone's antigen remains unknown. Base qualities are not at hand, and no much larger clone is one base apart.

The clonotype comes from a male donor with ankylosing spondylitis or in good health (not recorded which). Sequences were obtained from blood, either unsorted or a sorted T cell fraction (not recorded which). The receptor chain draws on TRBV20-1 and TRBJ2-1, and TRBD2 aligns with 13 junction nucleotides. The sequence in DNA is TGCAGTGCTATAACTAGCGGGGGGGCCAATGAGCAGTTCTTC. Translated, this is CSAITSGGANEQFF.